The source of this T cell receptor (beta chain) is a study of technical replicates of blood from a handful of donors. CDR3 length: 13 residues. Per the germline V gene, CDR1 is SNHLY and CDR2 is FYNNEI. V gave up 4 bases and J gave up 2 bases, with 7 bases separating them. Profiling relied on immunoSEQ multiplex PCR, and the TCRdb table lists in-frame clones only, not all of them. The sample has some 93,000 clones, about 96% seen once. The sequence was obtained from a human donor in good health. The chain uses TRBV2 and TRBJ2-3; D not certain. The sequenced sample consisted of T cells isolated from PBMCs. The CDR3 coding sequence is TGTGCCAGCAGTGGAGGCAACACAGATACGCAGTATTTT. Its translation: CASSGGNTDTQYF.